What follows is one T cell receptor (beta chain) and its context. This entry is derived from a study of blood T cell repertoires in COVID-19. The wider study: Material from acute and convalescent COVID-19 was sourced from the United States, Italy and Spain. From T cells, B-cell-depleted T cells, or PBMCs came the material, which was cDNA or gDNA.

How the authors handled the data: Amplification of reference gene primers was used by the study to estimate nucleated cell counts. Sequencing used immunoSEQ multiplex PCR; TCRdb keeps in-frame clones, though not all of them. V, J and clone size were drawn from that table, and D and trimming were deduced from the DNA. The sample has 190,000 or so clones; about 90% are singletons. CDR1 is SGHRS and CDR2 is YFSETQ in the germline V gene. There are 13 residues in the CDR3. V lost 1 base, J lost 3 bases, and 7 bases lay in between. Sequenced material: peripheral blood. The clonotype comes from a woman in her seventies with acute or convalescent COVID-19. The chain combines TRBV5-1 with TRBJ2-5; tentatively, D is TRBD2 (5 bases). This CDR3 is CASSLYGEETQYF. CDR3 sequence (DNA): TGCGCCAGCAGCTTGTACGGGGAAGAGACCCAGTACTTC.